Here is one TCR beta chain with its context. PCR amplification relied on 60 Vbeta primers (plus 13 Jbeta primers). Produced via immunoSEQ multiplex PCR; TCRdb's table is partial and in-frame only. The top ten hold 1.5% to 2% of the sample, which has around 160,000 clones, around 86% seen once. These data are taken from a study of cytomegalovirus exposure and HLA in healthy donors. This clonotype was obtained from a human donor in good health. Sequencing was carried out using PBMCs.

The CDR3 loop reads CSGRRSSTDTQYF. CDR3 DNA sequence: TGCAGCGGACGGAGATCGAGCACAGATACGCAGTATTTT. The chain uses TRBV29-1 and TRBJ2-3; D not resolved. The CDR3 spans 13 residues. CDR1 is SQVTM, CDR2 ANQGSEA, per germline. Between the trimmed V and J ends, which lost 7 bases and 0 bases, there was a span of 11 bases.